The present T cell receptor (beta chain) was sequenced within a study of breast tumors, draining lymph nodes, adjacent tissues. TCRdb called the multiplex PCR reads again in MiXCR, with one record for every CDR3 protein. Among 150,000 to 200,000 distinct CDR3 sequences, approximately 30% were seen once, and the ten largest hold approximately 4.2%. The lymph nodes were axillary draining lymph nodes from breast cancer patients. The CDR3 is 15 amino acids long, termini counted. CDR1 is SGHTA and CDR2 is FQGTGA in the germline V gene. In regard to this clonotype: Since no conserved phenylalanine or tryptophan closes the CDR3, a read error is the likely cause. The limits of the CDR3 on the DNA are not certain, so only TCRdb's listed CDR3 is given.

Material: axillary lymph node tissue. The chain employs TRBV7-3 and TRBJ1-2; the table's D gene call, TRBD1, was not cross checked with the DNA. This TCR came from a female donor with breast cancer. Some clones in this sample may be carry-over from other donors' samples. The CDR3 sequence: CASTPTHRGTGKLQI.